The 13 T cell receptor beta chains in this list originate from one sample, sequenced in a study of blood T cell repertoires in COVID-19. Method: immunoSEQ multiplex PCR; TCRdb's copy keeps in-frame clones and lacks some. This table holds approximately 150,000 clones, about 80% found once. The specimen was peripheral blood. The receptors here all came from a man between 70 and 80 years old with active or convalescent COVID-19.

J is TRBJ2-3 and V is TRBV6-6; 7 nucleotides agree with TRBD1. The CDR3 consists of 14 residues. V was clipped by 5 bases and J by 2 bases; unmatched bases: 4. In germline, CDR1 is MNHNY, CDR2 SVGAGI (reference sequence). The CDR3 sequence: CASSRQGNTDTQYF. The DNA of the CDR3 is TGTGCCAGCAGTAGACAGGGTAACACAGATACGCAGTATTTT.

This clone came up a few times. V gene TRBV24-1 combines with J gene TRBJ2-2, with D maybe TRBD1 (5 bases). V gave up 4 bases and J gave up 4 bases, with 15 bases separating them. The germline V gene has CDR1 KGHDR and CDR2 SFDVKD. The CDR3 length is 16 residues. This CDR3 reads CATSDPGSRGTGELFF. In nucleotides, the CDR3 is TGTGCCACCAGTGACCCCGGTTCAAGGGGCACCGGGGAGCTGTTTTTT.

The V call is TRBV7-8, the J call TRBJ1-4; weak D call: TRBD1 (6 bases). This CDR3 is built from 16 residues. V lost 1 base to trimming and J lost 6 bases, with 15 bases between them. The germline V gene encodes CDR1 SGHVS and CDR2 FQNEAQ. CDR3 nucleotide sequence: TGTGCCAGCAGCTTAGGGCTTGGGGGGGCTGATGAAAAACTGTTTTTT. This gives the protein CASSLGLGGADEKLFF.

This chain connects TRBV5-1 to TRBJ2-5; 11 nucleotides agree with TRBD2. The CDR3 totals 17 residues. CDR1 and CDR2 (germline): SGHRS, YFSETQ. The ends lost 0 bases at V and 2 bases at J; junction bases unmatched: 6. The CDR3 protein is CASSLGLAGGPQETQYF. In DNA, the CDR3 is TGCGCCAGCAGCTTGGGCCTAGCGGGAGGACCTCAAGAGACCCAGTACTTC.

This clone was counted only a few times. The rearrangement uses TRBV5-1 and TRBJ2-1, with 7 nucleotides matching TRBD2. This CDR3 has 15 amino acids. V gave up 0 bases and J gave up 8 bases; unmatched junction bases: 8. CDR1 is SGHRS and CDR2 is YFSETQ in the germline V gene. The CDR3 loop reads CASSLGGGPLYEQFF. CDR3 sequence (DNA): TGCGCCAGCAGCTTGGGGGGAGGGCCTCTCTATGAGCAGTTCTTC.

The J gene is TRBJ2-3, the V gene TRBV24-1, with 7 bases fitting TRBD1. J gave up 2 bases and V 9 bases, and 4 bases lay outside the gene matches. From germline, CDR1 is KGHDR and CDR2 SFDVKD. CDR3 length: 13 amino acids. CDR3 DNA: TGTGCCACCGGGGACAGATTCACAGATACGCAGTATTTT. It translates to CATGDRFTDTQYF.

The chain recombines TRBV7-9 with TRBJ2-7; 11 bases line up with TRBD2. This CDR3 has 13 amino acids. V was pared by 3 bases and J by 7 bases, with 2 bases of the junction left unmatched. Germline CDR1 is SEHNR and CDR2 is FQNEAQ (reference sequence). CDR3 residues: CASSFGTSGEQYF. CDR3 sequence (DNA): TGTGCCAGCAGCTTCGGGACTAGCGGAGAGCAGTACTTC.

This chain uses TRBV27 with TRBJ2-7; 8 positions match TRBD1. From germline, CDR1 is MNHEY and CDR2 SMNVEV (reference sequence). V shed 6 bases and J 6 bases; nucleotides not matched to a gene: 7. The CDR3 runs to 13 residues. The CDR3 loop reads CASSRDRNFEQYF. In DNA, the CDR3 is TGTGCCAGCAGCCGGGACAGGAATTTCGAGCAGTACTTC.

The CDR3 bases are TGCGCCAGCAGCTTGGCCTTCCCGGGACAGAAGAACACTGAAGCTTTCTTT. This codes for CASSLAFPGQKNTEAFF. The rearrangement uses TRBV5-1 and TRBJ1-1; 7 bases fit TRBD1. Germline values: CDR1 SGHRS, CDR2 YFSETQ. This CDR3 is 17 amino acids long. The J segment lost 1 base and the V segment lost 0 bases, leaving 9 bases of the junction unmatched.

The J gene is TRBJ2-2, the V gene TRBV27; no clear D gene. Germline V gene sequence: CDR1 MNHEY, CDR2 SMNVEV (reference sequence). Trimming cost V 4 bases and J 7 bases, with 10 bases left between them. The CDR3 has 13 amino acids. The CDR3 DNA reads TGTGCCAGCAGTTCCACAGAAGACGGGGAGCTGTTTTTT. It translates to CASSSTEDGELFF.

V is TRBV5-4 and J is TRBJ2-1, with 10 bases matching TRBD2. Trimming at V came to 0 bases and at J to 3 bases, leaving 6 bases not matched to a gene. CDR3 length: 17 amino acids. CDR1 SGHNT and CDR2 YYREEE come from the germline V gene (reference sequence). CDR3 bases: TGTGCCAGCAGCTTGGTAGGGCTAGCGGGAGTCTACAATGAGCAGTTCTTC. This gives the protein CASSLVGLAGVYNEQFF.

The chain recombines TRBV6-2 or TRBV6-3 with TRBJ2-5, with 10 bases that match TRBD1. The J segment lost 4 bases and the V segment lost 5 bases, leaving 16 bases of the junction unmatched. The CDR3 length is 18 residues. Germline V lookup: CDR1 MNHEY, CDR2 SVGEGT. Here the CDR3 reads CASSHPRDRGRRGETQYF. CDR3 in DNA: TGTGCCAGCAGTCACCCCCGGGACAGGGGCCGACGGGGAGAGACCCAGTACTTC.

This clone was counted only a few times. The chain has TRBV5-1 and TRBJ2-1; D is possibly TRBD2 (6 bases). Germline CDR1 is SGHRS and CDR2 is YFSETQ. V lost 0 bases and J 9 bases, leaving 16 bases between the germline ends. This CDR3 is built from 15 residues. Here the CDR3 reads CASSLELAGPPEQFF. The CDR3 DNA is TGCGCCAGCAGCTTGGAACTAGCAGGCCCCCCTGAGCAGTTCTTC.